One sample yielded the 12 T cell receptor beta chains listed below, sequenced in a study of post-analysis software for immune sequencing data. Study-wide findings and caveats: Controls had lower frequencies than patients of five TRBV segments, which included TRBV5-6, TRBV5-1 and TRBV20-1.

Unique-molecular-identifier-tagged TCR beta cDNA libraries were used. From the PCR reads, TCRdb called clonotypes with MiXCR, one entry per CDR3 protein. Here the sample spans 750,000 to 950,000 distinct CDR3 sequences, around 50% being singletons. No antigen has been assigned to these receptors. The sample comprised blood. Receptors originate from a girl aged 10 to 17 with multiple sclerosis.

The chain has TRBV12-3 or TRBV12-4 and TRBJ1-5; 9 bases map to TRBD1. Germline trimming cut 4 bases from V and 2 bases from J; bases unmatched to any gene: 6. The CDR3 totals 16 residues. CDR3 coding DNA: TGTGCCAGCAGTTCTACAGGGGGCAGGGGCAATCAGCCCCAGCATTTT. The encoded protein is CASSSTGGRGNQPQHF.

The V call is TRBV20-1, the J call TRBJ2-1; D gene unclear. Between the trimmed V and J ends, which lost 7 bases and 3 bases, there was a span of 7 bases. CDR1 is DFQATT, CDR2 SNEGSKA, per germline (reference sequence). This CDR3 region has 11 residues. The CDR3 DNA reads TGCAGTGGGAGCTTCTACAATGAGCAGTTCTTC. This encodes CSGSFYNEQFF.

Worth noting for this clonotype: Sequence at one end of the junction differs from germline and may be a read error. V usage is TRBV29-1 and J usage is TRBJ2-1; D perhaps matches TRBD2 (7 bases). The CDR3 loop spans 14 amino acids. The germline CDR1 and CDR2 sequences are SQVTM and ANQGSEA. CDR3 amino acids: CSAGGADLRGEQFF. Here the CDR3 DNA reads TGCAGCGCTGGGGGGGCGGACCTACGAGGAGAGCAGTTCTTT.

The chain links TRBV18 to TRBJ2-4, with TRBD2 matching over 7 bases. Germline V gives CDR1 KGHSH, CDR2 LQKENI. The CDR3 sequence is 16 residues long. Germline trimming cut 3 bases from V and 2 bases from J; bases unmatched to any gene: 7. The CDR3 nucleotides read TGTGCCAGCTCACCCCCGGGGGGAGGACCCAAAAACATTCAGTACTTC. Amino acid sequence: CASSPPGGGPKNIQYF.

The CDR3 is CASSVGPSILTMNTEAFF. Here the CDR3 DNA reads TGTGCCAGCAGCGTAGGACCATCAATTCTAACCATGAACACTGAAGCTTTCTTT. The chain uses TRBV9 and TRBJ1-1; D call uncertain. Germline V gives CDR1 SGDLS, CDR2 YYNGEE. With 0 bases removed from V and 0 bases from J, the gap between germline ends came to 18 bases. CDR3 length equals 18 residues.

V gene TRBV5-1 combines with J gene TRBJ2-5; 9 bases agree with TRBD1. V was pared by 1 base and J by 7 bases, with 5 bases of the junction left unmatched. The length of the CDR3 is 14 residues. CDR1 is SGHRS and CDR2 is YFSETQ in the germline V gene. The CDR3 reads CASSLTGGYGTQYF. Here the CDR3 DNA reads TGCGCCAGCAGCTTGACAGGGGGCTATGGGACCCAGTACTTC. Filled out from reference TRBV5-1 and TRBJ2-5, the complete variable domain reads KAGVTQTPRYLIKTRGQQVTLSCSPISGHRSVSWYQQTPGQGLQFLFEYFSETQRNKGNFPGRFSGRQFSNSRSEMNVSTLELGDSALYLCASSLTGGYGTQYFGPGTRLLVL.

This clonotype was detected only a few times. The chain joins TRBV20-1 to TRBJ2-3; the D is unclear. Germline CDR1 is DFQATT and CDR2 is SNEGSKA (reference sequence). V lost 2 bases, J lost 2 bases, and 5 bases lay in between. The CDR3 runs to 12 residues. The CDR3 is CSARPDTDTQYF. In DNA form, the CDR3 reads TGCAGTGCTAGACCGGACACAGATACGCAGTATTTT.

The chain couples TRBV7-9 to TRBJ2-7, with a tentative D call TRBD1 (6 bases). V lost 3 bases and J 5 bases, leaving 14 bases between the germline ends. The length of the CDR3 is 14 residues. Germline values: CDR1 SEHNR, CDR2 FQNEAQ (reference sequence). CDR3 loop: CASSLPGQSHEQYF. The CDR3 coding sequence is TGTGCCAGCAGCTTGCCGGGACAAAGCCACGAGCAGTACTTC.

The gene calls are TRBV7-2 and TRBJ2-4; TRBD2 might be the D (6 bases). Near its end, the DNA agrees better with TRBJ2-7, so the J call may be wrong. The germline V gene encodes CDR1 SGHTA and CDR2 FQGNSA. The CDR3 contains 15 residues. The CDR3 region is CASSLLGGPRYEQYF. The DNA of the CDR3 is TGTGCCAGCAGCTTATTGGGAGGCCCCCGGTACGAGCAGTACTTC.

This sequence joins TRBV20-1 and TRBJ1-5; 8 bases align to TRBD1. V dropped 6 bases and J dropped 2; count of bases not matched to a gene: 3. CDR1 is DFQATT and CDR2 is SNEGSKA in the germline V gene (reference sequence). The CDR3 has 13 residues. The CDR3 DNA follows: TGCAGTGCCCCGGGACAGGGCAATCAGCCCCAGCATTTT. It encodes CSAPGQGNQPQHF.

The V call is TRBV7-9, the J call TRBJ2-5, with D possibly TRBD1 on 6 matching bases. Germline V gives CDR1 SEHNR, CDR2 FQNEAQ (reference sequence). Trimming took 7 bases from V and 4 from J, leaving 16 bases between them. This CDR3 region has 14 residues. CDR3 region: CASKGSGGRETQYF. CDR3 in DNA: TGTGCCAGCAAAGGGTCTGGGGGCCGAGAGACCCAGTACTTC.

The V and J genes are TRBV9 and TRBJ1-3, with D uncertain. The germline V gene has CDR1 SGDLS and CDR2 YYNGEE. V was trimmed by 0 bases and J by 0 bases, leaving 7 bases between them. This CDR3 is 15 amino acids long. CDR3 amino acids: CASSVAGTSGNTIYF. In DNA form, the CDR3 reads TGTGCCAGCAGCGTAGCGGGCACCTCTGGAAACACCATATATTTT.